What follows are 25 T cell receptor beta chains derived from one specimen sequenced in a study of T cells after yellow fever vaccination. Using its own MiXCR run on the 5' RACE reads, TCRdb lists one record per CDR3 protein. The data hold 300,000 to 350,000 distinct CDR3 sequences, with around 8.1% observed a single time. The source was PBMCs, collected 45 days after the first yellow fever vaccination. The source of these receptors is a man between 18 and 29 years old who received the YFV17D yellow fever vaccine.

V is TRBV7-2 and J is TRBJ1-6; D call uncertain. With 0 bases removed from V and 7 bases from J, the gap between germline ends came to 10 bases. Germline values: CDR1 SGHTA, CDR2 FQGNSA. This CDR3 is built from 15 residues. The DNA of the CDR3 is TGTGCCAGCAGCTTAGCAGGGAGGCAAAATTCACCCCTCCACTTT. Translation: CASSLAGRQNSPLHF.

The chain combines TRBV29-1 with TRBJ2-5; 13 nucleotides agree with TRBD2. The junction had 8 bases not matched to a gene; V was cut back by 3 bases and J by 4 bases. The germline gives CDR1 SQVTM, CDR2 ANQGSEA. CDR3 length equals 16 residues. CDR3 bases: TGCAGCGTTGACCGAACTAGCGGGGGGGCTGGAGAGACCCAGTACTTC. This encodes CSVDRTSGGAGETQYF.

The chain employs TRBV30 and TRBJ1-5; D is uncertain. Germline lookup yields CDR1 GTSNPN and CDR2 SVGIG (reference sequence). This CDR3 has 15 residues. With 1 base removed from V and 0 bases from J, the gap between germline ends came to 10 bases. DNA for the CDR3: TGTGCCTGGAGTGAGCCGGATTATAGCAATCAGCCCCAGCATTTT. This codes for CAWSEPDYSNQPQHF.

The sample holds a few counts of this clonotype. J is TRBJ2-7 and V is TRBV5-6; the D is unclear. This CDR3 spans 16 amino acids. Germline CDR1 SGHDT, CDR2 YYEEEE. Trimming removed 0 bases at V and 0 bases at J, with 13 bases between. CDR3 DNA sequence: TGTGCCAGCAGCTTGGTATGGCTACGCAGCTCCTACGAGCAGTACGTC. As protein: CASSLVWLRSSYEQYV.

A few counts support this clonotype. The CDR3 sequence: CASSPSEGSKGRRNTIYF. CDR3 nucleotide sequence: TGTGCCAGCAGCCCGAGCGAGGGTTCTAAGGGGCGCCGAAACACCATATATTTT. The rearrangement uses TRBV11-1 and TRBJ1-3, with D tentatively TRBD1 (5 bases). The V end lost 5 bases, the J end lost 5 bases, and 25 bases lay between the germline ends. Germline assignment: CDR1 SGHAT and CDR2 FQDESV (reference sequence). The CDR3 runs 18 residues.

This chain connects TRBV5-1 to TRBJ2-5; D uncertain. This CDR3 has 14 amino acids. The germline gives CDR1 SGHRS, CDR2 YFSETQ. V lost 6 bases and J lost 4, with 16 bases in between. CDR3 region: CASTFGAEGETQYF. CDR3 coding DNA: TGCGCCAGCACCTTCGGAGCAGAAGGAGAGACCCAGTACTTC.

This chain links TRBV20-1 with TRBJ2-5; a weak D match, TRBD1 (5 bases). Germline assignment: CDR1 DFQATT and CDR2 SNEGSKA (reference sequence). The CDR3 has 11 residues. Trimming removed 6 bases at V and 0 bases at J, with 5 bases between. DNA of the CDR3: TGCAGTGCGGACAACCAAGAGACCCAGTACTTC. Amino acids: CSADNQETQYF.

This clonotype was found a few times. The rearrangement joins TRBV12-3 or TRBV12-4 to TRBJ2-2; TRBD2 matches at 7 bases. The CDR3 has 14 amino acids. The ends lost 10 bases at V and 5 bases at J; junction bases unmatched: 10. Here the CDR3 reads CATNWGGGTGELFF. The CDR3 coding sequence is TGTGCCACCAATTGGGGCGGGGGAACCGGGGAGCTGTTTTTT.

This clonotype has just a few counts. The chain employs TRBV6-1 and TRBJ1-2; D is unclear. V lost 4 bases and J lost 3, with 12 bases in between. The CDR3 spans 14 residues. The V gene's germline CDR1 is MNHNS and CDR2 SASEGT. CDR3 amino acids: CASSATDSYYGYTF. CDR3 in DNA: TGTGCCAGCAGTGCGACGGATTCTTACTATGGCTACACCTTC.

The chain employs TRBV24-1 and TRBJ2-3; D remains unclear. The CDR3 is 13 residues long. The ends were cut back, 3 bases at V and 2 bases at J, with 5 bases in the middle. Germline assignment: CDR1 KGHDR and CDR2 SFDVKD. The CDR3, as DNA: TGTGCCACCAGTGATGGCCACACAGATACGCAGTATTTT. As protein: CATSDGHTDTQYF.

The chain is built from TRBV4-1 and TRBJ2-1, with unresolved D. Trimming left V 1 base short and J 6 bases short, with 13 bases between. Germline loops: CDR1 MGHRA, CDR2 YSYEKL. The CDR3 is 15 amino acids. The CDR3 DNA reads as TGCGCCAGCAGCCAAGGGTCGAACAGATTCAATGAGCAGTTCTTC. It specifies CASSQGSNRFNEQFF.

This clonotype showed up just a few times. The V and J genes are TRBV4-3 and TRBJ2-3; possible D gene TRBD1, 5 bases. Germline V gene data show CDR1 as LGHNA and CDR2 as YSLEER. The germline V and J ends were trimmed by 0 bases and 3 bases, with 13 bases remaining between them. This CDR3 has 16 residues. CDR3: CASSQEERQGTDTQYF. The CDR3 region has the DNA TGCGCCAGCAGCCAAGAGGAACGGCAGGGAACAGATACGCAGTATTTT.

The chain is built from TRBV11-2 and TRBJ1-4; 7 nucleotides line up with TRBD1. V was pared by 4 bases and J by 8 bases, with 13 bases of the junction left unmatched. CDR1 is SGHAT, CDR2 FQNNGV, per germline. CDR3 length equals 16 residues. CDR3 in DNA: TGTGCCAGCAGCTCGCTTCGCGGACAGGTTGGAGAAAAACTGTTTTTT. Amino acid sequence: CASSSLRGQVGEKLFF.

The V and J genes are TRBV7-2 and TRBJ2-3, with D perhaps TRBD1 or TRBD2 (5 bases each). The CDR3 is made up of 16 amino acids. Germline values: CDR1 SGHTA, CDR2 FQGNSA. Trimming stripped 1 base from V and 1 base from J, with 12 bases between. In DNA, the CDR3 is TGTGCCAGCAGCTTAGGCCGGGGCCGGGGCACAGATACGCAGTATTTT. Its protein is CASSLGRGRGTDTQYF.

In this sample, this clonotype turned up a few times. The V and J genes are TRBV28 and TRBJ2-5, with D possibly being TRBD2 (6 bases). Germline lookup yields CDR1 MDHEN and CDR2 SYDVKM. With 3 bases removed from V and 4 bases from J, the gap between germline ends came to 18 bases. The CDR3 sequence is 16 residues long. DNA of the CDR3: TGTGCCAGCAGTTTCCGGGGGAATCTGGGTCGAGAGACCCAGTACTTC. It codes for CASSFRGNLGRETQYF.

This clonotype showed up just a few times. This rearrangement joins TRBV6-4 to TRBJ2-3, with D tentatively TRBD2 (7 bases). This CDR3 contains 15 residues. V dropped 2 bases and J dropped 4 bases, with 13 bases sitting between them. Germline loops: CDR1 MRHNA, CDR2 SNTAGT. DNA of the CDR3: TGTGCCAGCAGTGACGAGGGGGGGGCCGCAGATACGCAGTATTTT. Protein product: CASSDEGGAADTQYF.

The chain links TRBV7-3 to TRBJ2-3, with 8 bases matching TRBD2. J lost 4 bases, V lost 5 bases, and 8 bases had no gene match. This CDR3 has 15 residues. Germline lookup yields CDR1 SGHTA and CDR2 FQGTGA. The CDR3 sequence: CASSPGGFTPDTQYF. CDR3 DNA: TGTGCCAGCAGCCCGGGGGGGTTCACGCCAGATACGCAGTATTTT.

The rearrangement joins TRBV28 to TRBJ2-3; a possible D gene is TRBD1 (7 bases). Trimming shortened V by 3 bases and J by 7 bases, and 17 bases separated the two germline ends. The CDR3 totals 15 residues. Per the germline V gene, CDR1 is MDHEN and CDR2 is SYDVKM. DNA of the CDR3: TGTGCCAGCAGTTTTCAGGGGGGCAGGAGAAATACGCAGTATTTT. This encodes CASSFQGGRRNTQYF.

This rearrangement joins TRBV5-1 to TRBJ2-5; the D gene is possibly TRBD1 (5 bases). This CDR3 has 14 amino acids. CDR1 SGHRS and CDR2 YFSETQ come from the germline V gene. V was shortened by 6 bases and J by 0 bases, with 12 bases between the two germline ends. For the CDR3, the DNA is TGCGCCAGCACCCGGTCAGGGAACCAAGAGACCCAGTACTTC. It encodes CASTRSGNQETQYF.

The table lists this clonotype with many counts. V and J are TRBV7-9 and TRBJ1-2; weak D call: TRBD1 (5 bases). CDR3 length equals 12 residues. V was cut by 5 bases and J by 3 bases, with 7 bases left in between. The germline V gene has CDR1 SEHNR and CDR2 FQNEAQ (reference sequence). This CDR3 reads CASSLGHYGYTF. CDR3 coding DNA: TGTGCCAGCAGCCTGGGACACTATGGCTACACCTTC.

This clonotype has just a few counts. J is TRBJ2-2 and V is TRBV7-2; 7 positions agree with TRBD1. CDR1 SGHTA and CDR2 FQGNSA come from the germline V gene. V lost 5 bases, J lost 5 bases, and 5 bases stayed unmatched. The CDR3 is made up of 14 amino acids. CDR3 nucleotide sequence: TGTGCCAGCAGCGCTAGGGGGCGGACCGGGGAGCTGTTTTTT. Translating gives CASSARGRTGELFF.

The chain couples TRBV6-5 to TRBJ1-5; D gene ambiguous. Trimming cost V 0 bases and J 6 bases, with 6 bases left between them. This CDR3 has 13 amino acids. Germline CDR1 is MNHEY and CDR2 is SVGAGI. The DNA of the CDR3 is TGTGCCAGCAGTTACTCGAAGGGTCAGCCCCAGCATTTT. Translating gives CASSYSKGQPQHF.

This clonotype has a handful of counts. J is TRBJ2-7 and V is TRBV11-2, with unresolved D. The CDR3 spans 11 residues. In germline, CDR1 is SGHAT, CDR2 FQNNGV. Trimming took 4 bases from V and 5 from J, leaving 6 bases between them. CDR3 sequence reads: CASSWADEQYF. In DNA form, the CDR3 reads TGTGCCAGCAGCTGGGCCGACGAGCAGTACTTC.

This clonotype has ten or more counts. The rearrangement joins TRBV14 to TRBJ1-4; no clear D. The CDR3 contains 15 residues. Trimming left V 1 base short and J 8 bases short, with 14 bases between. Germline values: CDR1 SGHDN, CDR2 FVKESK. The CDR3 DNA sequence: TGTGCCAGCAGCCAAGGGGCTCGGGGAGGCGAAAAACTGTTTTTT. Translated: CASSQGARGGEKLFF.

In its sample, this clonotype was seen a few times. This chain's CDR3 is CSAQSSYNSPLHF. The CDR3 nucleotides are TGCAGCGCCCAAAGCTCCTATAATTCACCCCTCCACTTT. The rearrangement links TRBV29-1 to TRBJ1-6, with no clear D. The V end lost 7 bases, the J end lost 0 bases, and 7 bases lay between the germline ends. Per germline, CDR1 SQVTM and CDR2 ANQGSEA. The CDR3 is 13 residues long.